The clone carrying this T cell receptor beta chain came up a few times. Amplification used 60 Vbeta primers and 13 Jbeta primers. Sequenced by immunoSEQ multiplex PCR; TCRdb stores in-frame clones only, minus some. The sample has about 130,000 clones; about 80% are singletons. In germline, CDR1 is SNHLY, CDR2 FYNNEI. CDR3 length: 15 amino acids. The germline V and J ends were trimmed by 5 bases and 2 bases, with 13 bases remaining between them. This record belongs to a study of cytomegalovirus exposure and HLA in healthy donors. This sequence was found in a boy aged 2 to 10 in good health and CMV-seronegative. Sequenced: PBMCs. V gene TRBV2 combines with J gene TRBJ1-5; D may be TRBD1 (5 bases). The CDR3 region is CASSPRGSGNQPQHF. In nucleotides, the CDR3 is TGTGCCAGCAGTCCTCGGGGGAGCGGCAATCAGCCCCAGCATTTT.